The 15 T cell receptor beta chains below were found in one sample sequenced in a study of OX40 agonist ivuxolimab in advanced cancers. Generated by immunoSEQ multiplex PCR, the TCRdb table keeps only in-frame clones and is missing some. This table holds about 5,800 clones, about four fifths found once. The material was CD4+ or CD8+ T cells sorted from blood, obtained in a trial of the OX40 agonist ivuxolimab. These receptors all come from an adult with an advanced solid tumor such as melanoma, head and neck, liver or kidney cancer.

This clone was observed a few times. The CDR3: CASSLEEAAVEGYTF. In DNA form, the CDR3 reads TGCGCCAGCAGCTTGGAGGAGGCGGCAGTTGAAGGCTACACCTTC. V is TRBV5-1 and J is TRBJ1-2; D is unclear. Germline V gives CDR1 SGHRS, CDR2 YFSETQ. With 0 bases removed from V and 8 bases from J, the gap between germline ends came to 17 bases. The CDR3 sequence is 15 residues long.

CDR3 loop: CASSPTGEIYEQYF. DNA for the CDR3: TGTGCCAGCTCACCAACAGGGGAGATTTACGAGCAGTACTTC. The rearrangement joins TRBV18 to TRBJ2-7; 7 bases map to TRBD1. The CDR3 covers 14 residues. The V and J ends lost 2 bases and 4 bases, in that order; junction bases with no gene match: 5. Germline V gene data show CDR1 as KGHSH and CDR2 as LQKENI.

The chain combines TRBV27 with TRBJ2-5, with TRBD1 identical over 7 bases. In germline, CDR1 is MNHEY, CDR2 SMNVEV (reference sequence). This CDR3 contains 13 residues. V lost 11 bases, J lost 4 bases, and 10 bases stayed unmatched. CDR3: CAPRGRAVETQYF. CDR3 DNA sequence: TGTGCCCCTAGGGGGCGGGCCGTAGAGACCCAGTACTTC.

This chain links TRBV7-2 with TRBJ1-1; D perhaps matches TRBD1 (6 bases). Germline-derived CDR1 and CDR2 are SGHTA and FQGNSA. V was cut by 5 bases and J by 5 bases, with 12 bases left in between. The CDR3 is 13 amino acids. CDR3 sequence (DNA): TGTGCCAGCAGCACAGGGAGAGCGACTGAAGCTTTCTTT. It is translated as CASSTGRATEAFF.

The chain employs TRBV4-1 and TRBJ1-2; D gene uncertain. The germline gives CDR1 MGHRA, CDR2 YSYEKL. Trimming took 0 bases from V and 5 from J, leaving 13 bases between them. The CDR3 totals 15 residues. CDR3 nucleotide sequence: TGCGCCAGCAGCCAAGATGTCGGGGTGTTATATGGCTACACCTTC. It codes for CASSQDVGVLYGYTF.

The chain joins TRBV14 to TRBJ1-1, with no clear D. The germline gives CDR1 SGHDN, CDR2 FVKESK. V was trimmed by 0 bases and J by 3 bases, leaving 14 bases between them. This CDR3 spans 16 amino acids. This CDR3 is CASSQDLWLGDTEAFF. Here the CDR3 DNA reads TGTGCCAGCAGCCAAGATCTCTGGTTGGGTGACACTGAAGCTTTCTTT.

CDR3 DNA: TGTGCCAGCAATCGACTAGCGGGTTCCTACGAGCAGTACTTC. Its protein product is CASNRLAGSYEQYF. V and J are TRBV28 and TRBJ2-7; 10 bases agree with TRBD2. The CDR3 runs 14 residues. With V trimmed by 7 bases and J by 1 base, 4 bases remained unmatched. CDR1 and CDR2 (germline): MDHEN, SYDVKM.

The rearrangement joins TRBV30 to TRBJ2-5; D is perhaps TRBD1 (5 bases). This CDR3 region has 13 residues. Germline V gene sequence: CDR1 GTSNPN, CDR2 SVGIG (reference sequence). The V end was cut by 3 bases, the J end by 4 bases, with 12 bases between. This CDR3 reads CAWRRGARETQYF. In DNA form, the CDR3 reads TGTGCCTGGAGAAGGGGTGCGAGAGAGACCCAGTACTTC.

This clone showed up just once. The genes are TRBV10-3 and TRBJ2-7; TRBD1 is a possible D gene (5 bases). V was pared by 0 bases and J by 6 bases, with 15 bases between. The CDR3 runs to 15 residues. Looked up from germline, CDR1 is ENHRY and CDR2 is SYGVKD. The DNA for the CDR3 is TGTGCCATCAGTGAGTCGACGGAATCTAGGGGCGAGCAGTACTTC. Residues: CAISESTESRGEQYF.

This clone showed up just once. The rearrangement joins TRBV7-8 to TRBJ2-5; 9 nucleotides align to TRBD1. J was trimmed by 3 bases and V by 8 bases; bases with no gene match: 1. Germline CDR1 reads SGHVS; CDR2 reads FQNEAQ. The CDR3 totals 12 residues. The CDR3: CASGTGKETQYF. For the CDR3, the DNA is TGTGCCAGCGGGACAGGGAAAGAGACCCAGTACTTC.

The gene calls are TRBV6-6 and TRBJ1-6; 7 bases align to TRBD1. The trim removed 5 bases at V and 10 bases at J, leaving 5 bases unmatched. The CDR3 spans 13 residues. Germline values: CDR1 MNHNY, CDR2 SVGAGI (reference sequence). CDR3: CASSRQGGSPLHF. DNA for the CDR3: TGTGCCAGCAGTCGACAGGGTGGATCACCCCTCCACTTT.

CDR3 sequence (DNA): TGTGCCAGCAGTTTGGGTTCGGGTGGGACTGAAGCTTTCTTT. This sequence encodes CASSLGSGGTEAFF. The chain has TRBV28 and TRBJ1-1; D uncertain. Per germline, CDR1 MDHEN and CDR2 SYDVKM. The V and J ends lost 3 bases and 5 bases respectively, with 13 bases between them. This CDR3 contains 14 residues. The full variable domain, in which reference TRBV28 and TRBJ1-1 provide the parts outside the CDR3, is DVKVTQSSRYLVKRTGEKVFLECVQDMDHENMFWYRQDPGLGLRLIYFSYDVKMKEKGDIPEGYSVSREKKERFSLILESASTNQTSMYLCASSLGSGGTEAFFGQGTRLTVV.

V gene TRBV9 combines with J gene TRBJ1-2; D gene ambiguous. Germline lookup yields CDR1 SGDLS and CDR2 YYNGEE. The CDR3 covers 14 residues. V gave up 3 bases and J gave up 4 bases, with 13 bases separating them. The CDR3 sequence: CASSEGPYTYGYTF. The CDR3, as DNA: TGTGCCAGCAGCGAGGGTCCCTACACCTATGGCTACACCTTC. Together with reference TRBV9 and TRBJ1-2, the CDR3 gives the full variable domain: DSGVTQTPKHLITATGQRVTLRCSPRSGDLSVYWYQQSLDQGLQFLIQYYNGEERAKGNILERFSAQQFPDLHSELNLSSLELGDSALYFCASSEGPYTYGYTFGSGTRLTVV.

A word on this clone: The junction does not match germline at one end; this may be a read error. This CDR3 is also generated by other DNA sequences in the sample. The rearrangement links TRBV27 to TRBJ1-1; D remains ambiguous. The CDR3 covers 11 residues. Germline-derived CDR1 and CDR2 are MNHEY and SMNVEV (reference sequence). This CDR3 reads CASLTNTEAFF. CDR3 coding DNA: TGTGCCAGCTTAACGAACACTGAAGCCTTCTTT.

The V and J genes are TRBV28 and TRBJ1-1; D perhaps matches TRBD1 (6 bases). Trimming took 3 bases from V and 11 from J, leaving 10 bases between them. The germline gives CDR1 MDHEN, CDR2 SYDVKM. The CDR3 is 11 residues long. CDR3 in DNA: TGTGCCAGCAGTTTCGGGGGGCAGGCTTTCTTT. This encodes CASSFGGQAFF.